This T cell receptor beta chain was identified during a study of T-cell memory formation after mild COVID-19. Overall study results and limits: CD4/CD8 balance held among clones contracting day 15 to 85, and later expanders leaned CD4+. Contracting clones localized mainly to CM and EM when CD4+ and mainly to EMRA when CD8+.

CDR3 length: 15 amino acids. The V gene lost 5 bases and the J gene lost 4 bases, with 14 bases spanning the gap. The germline CDR1 and CDR2 sequences are LNHDA and SQIVND (reference sequence). One entry per CDR3 protein, called by TCRdb with MiXCR from the 5' RACE reads. The profile shows under 250,000 distinct CDR3 sequences, 27% of them singletons. A word on this clonotype: What it binds is unknown.

The sequence was collected from an adult woman who had mild COVID-19 (a few samples of this study predate the infection). Cell type and time point are not known. The rearrangement links TRBV19 to TRBJ1-4; D remains unclear. What was sequenced was PBMCs or a T cell subset sorted from them (not recorded which). CDR3 DNA sequence: TGTGCCAGTAGTCCCCTCGCCGACATTAATGAAAAACTGTTTTTT. Its translation is CASSPLADINEKLFF.